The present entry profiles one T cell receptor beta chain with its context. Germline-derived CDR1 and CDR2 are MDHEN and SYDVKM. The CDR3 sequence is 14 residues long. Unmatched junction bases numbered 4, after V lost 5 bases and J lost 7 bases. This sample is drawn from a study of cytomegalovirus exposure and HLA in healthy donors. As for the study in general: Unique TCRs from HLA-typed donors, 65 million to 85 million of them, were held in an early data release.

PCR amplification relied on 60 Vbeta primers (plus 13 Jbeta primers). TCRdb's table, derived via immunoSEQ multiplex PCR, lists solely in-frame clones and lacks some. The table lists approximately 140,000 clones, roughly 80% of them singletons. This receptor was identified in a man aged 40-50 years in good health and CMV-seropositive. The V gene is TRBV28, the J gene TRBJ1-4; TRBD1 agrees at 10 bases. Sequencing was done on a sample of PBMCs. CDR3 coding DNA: TGTGCCAGCAGTACGGGACAGGGGATTGAAAAACTGTTTTTT. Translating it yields CASSTGQGIEKLFF.